These 19 T cell receptor beta chains originate from one sample sequenced in a study of cytomegalovirus exposure and HLA in healthy donors. In the PCR, 60 Vbeta and 13 Jbeta primers were used. Only in-frame clones appear in the TCRdb table, and some are missing; sequencing was by immunoSEQ multiplex PCR. The sample records 150,000 to 200,000 clones, around 80% being singletons. The sequencing input was PBMCs. The receptor set was obtained from a girl under 18 in good health and CMV-seropositive.

CDR3 coding DNA: TGTGCCAGCAGCTGGAGGGACGTTAGCTCCTACGAGCAGTACTTC. It translates to CASSWRDVSSYEQYF. The chain has TRBV5-5 and TRBJ2-7; the D gene is possibly TRBD2 (6 bases). The CDR3 is made up of 15 amino acids. Germline-derived CDR1 and CDR2 are SGHKS and YYEKEE (reference sequence). V dropped 3 bases and J dropped 0 bases, with 13 bases sitting between them.

The genes are TRBV6-6 and TRBJ1-3; 11 nucleotides align to TRBD1. The CDR3 contains 16 residues. J lost 1 base, V lost 5 bases, and 4 bases had no gene match. Germline assignment: CDR1 MNHNY and CDR2 SVGAGI (reference sequence). Here the CDR3 DNA reads TGTGCCAGCAGTCGAGGACAGGGGGCGTCTGGAAACACCATATATTTT. Translation: CASSRGQGASGNTIYF.

V is TRBV6-5 and J is TRBJ1-1; 8 positions match TRBD1. Germline CDR1 MNHEY, CDR2 SVGAGI. The V and J ends lost 5 bases and 11 bases, in that order; junction bases with no gene match: 10. The CDR3 runs to 13 residues. CDR3 coding DNA: TGTGCCAGCAGTGTCGACAGGGGAGGAAGCGCTTTCTTT. Its protein is CASSVDRGGSAFF.

Turning to this clone: The missing conserved phenylalanine or tryptophan at the end of this CDR3 makes a read error likely. It is unclear where the CDR3 begins or ends on the DNA, so no DNA is shown, and the CDR3 is as TCRdb lists it. The chain links TRBV6-6 to TRBJ1-2; TRBD1, the table's D call, was not compared with the DNA. Germline V gene sequence: CDR1 MNHNY, CDR2 SVGAGI (reference sequence). 11 amino acids form the CDR3, both terminal residues included. The CDR3 loop is CASSPTGVKSY.

This clone appeared a few times. J is TRBJ2-1 and V is TRBV7-7; 11 positions match TRBD2. The CDR3 covers 17 residues. With 1 base clipped from V and 10 bases from J, the junction kept 12 bases outside the gene matches. Germline CDR1 is SSHAT and CDR2 is FNYEAQ (reference sequence). CDR3 DNA sequence: TGTGCCAGCAGCTTAGTTGCCCCTGGACTAGCGGGTAACGAGCAGTTCTTC. Translated, it gives CASSLVAPGLAGNEQFF.

This sequence joins TRBV27 and TRBJ1-2; 7 nucleotides line up with TRBD1. The V segment lost 6 bases and the J segment 2 bases; nucleotides outside the gene matches: 9. The germline CDR1 and CDR2 sequences are MNHEY and SMNVEV (reference sequence). This CDR3 is 15 amino acids long. DNA for the CDR3: TGTGCCAGCAGGCCACTAGACAGGGAGAACTATGGCTACACCTTC. It is translated as CASRPLDRENYGYTF.

The J gene is TRBJ2-3, the V gene TRBV18; possibly TRBD1 for D (6 bases). The CDR3 has 23 residues. Per germline, CDR1 KGHSH and CDR2 LQKENI. The V gene lost 4 bases and the J gene lost 0 bases, with 35 bases spanning the gap. This CDR3 reads CASSRGPVGDWSVGEGSTDTQYF. CDR3 sequence (DNA): TGTGCCAGCTCACGGGGGCCGGTTGGTGATTGGAGTGTGGGCGAGGGAAGCACAGATACGCAGTATTTT.

V is TRBV7-2 and J is TRBJ2-1; 9 bases align to TRBD2. The CDR3 consists of 14 residues. The J segment lost 5 bases and the V segment lost 5 bases, leaving 4 bases of the junction unmatched. The germline gives CDR1 SGHTA, CDR2 FQGNSA. The CDR3 sequence: CASSASGTHNEQFF. Here the CDR3 DNA reads TGTGCCAGCAGCGCTAGCGGGACTCACAATGAGCAGTTCTTC.

The chain has TRBV19 and TRBJ1-5; TRBD1 matches at 8 bases. Germline loops: CDR1 LNHDA, CDR2 SQIVND (reference sequence). This CDR3 is built from 13 residues. Trimming took 5 bases from V and 7 from J; bases not matched to a gene: 4. CDR3 DNA: TGTGCCAGTAGTGCAGGGGGCTGGCAGCCCCAGCATTTT. Translated: CASSAGGWQPQHF. The full variable domain, completed using reference TRBV19 and TRBJ1-5, is DGGITQSPKYLFRKEGQNVTLSCEQNLNHDAMYWYRQDPGQGLRLIYYSQIVNDFQKGDIAEGYSVSREKKESFPLTVTSAQKNPTAFYLCASSAGGWQPQHFGDGTRLSIL.

The chain combines TRBV5-1 with TRBJ2-3; 9 bases are shared with TRBD2. CDR3 length: 14 amino acids. Germline V gene lookup returns CDR1 SGHRS and CDR2 YFSETQ. V shed 0 bases and J 6 bases; nucleotides not matched to a gene: 2. The CDR3: CASSLELAGDTQYF. The DNA for the CDR3 is TGCGCCAGCAGCTTGGAACTAGCGGGCGATACGCAGTATTTT.

This chain joins TRBV30 and TRBJ2-1; D might be TRBD2 (5 bases). Germline V CDR1 and CDR2: GTSNPN, SVGIG (reference sequence). V shed 2 bases and J shed 16 bases, with 15 bases lying between them. This CDR3 spans 11 amino acids. CDR3 loop: CAWSSPGFIFF. The CDR3 bases are TGTGCCTGGAGTTCACCGGGATTCATCTTCTTC.

This chain links TRBV10-3 with TRBJ2-7, with 8 bases fitting TRBD2. The CDR3 length is 13 residues. J was trimmed by 5 bases and V by 5 bases; bases with no gene match: 5. Germline V lookup: CDR1 ENHRY, CDR2 SYGVKD. As DNA, the CDR3 is TGTGCCATCAGTACCGGGACTAGTGACGAGCAGTACTTC. Its protein is CAISTGTSDEQYF.

This clone appeared a few times. CDR3 in DNA: TGTGCCAGCAGCGCCGGGGGCGAGCAGTACTTC. Protein product: CASSAGGEQYF. The chain employs TRBV7-2 and TRBJ2-7, with a tentative D call TRBD2 (6 bases). The germline CDR1 and CDR2 sequences are SGHTA and FQGNSA. This CDR3 region has 11 residues. The germline V and J ends were trimmed by 5 bases and 6 bases, with 8 bases remaining between them.

This clone was seen only a few times. This rearrangement joins TRBV7-2 to TRBJ1-5; D is perhaps TRBD1 (5 bases). Germline CDR1 SGHTA, CDR2 FQGNSA. CDR3 size: 15 residues. With 1 base removed from V and 3 bases from J, the gap between germline ends came to 10 bases. As DNA, the CDR3 is TGTGCCAGCAGCTTAGTAAACAGGTACAATCAGCCCCAGCATTTT. Its translation: CASSLVNRYNQPQHF.

This CDR3 reads CASSGGDRGWTEAFF. The CDR3 nucleotides are TGCGCCAGCAGCGGAGGGGACAGGGGGTGGACTGAAGCTTTCTTT. The V call is TRBV5-1, the J call TRBJ1-1; 11 bases align to TRBD1. There are 15 residues in the CDR3. Germline V gene lookup returns CDR1 SGHRS and CDR2 YFSETQ. The V and J ends lost 4 bases and 5 bases, in that order; junction bases with no gene match: 7. The full variable domain, its missing parts supplied by reference TRBV5-1 and TRBJ1-1, is KAGVTQTPRYLIKTRGQQVTLSCSPISGHRSVSWYQQTPGQGLQFLFEYFSETQRNKGNFPGRFSGRQFSNSRSEMNVSTLELGDSALYLCASSGGDRGWTEAFFGQGTRLTVV.

The genes are TRBV9 and TRBJ1-1; the match to TRBD1 covers 8 bases. Germline V CDR1 and CDR2: SGDLS, YYNGEE. The V segment lost 0 bases and the J segment 5 bases; nucleotides outside the gene matches: 9. CDR3 size: 16 residues. This chain's CDR3 is CASSVDGRGQSTEAFF. Written as DNA, the CDR3 is TGTGCCAGCAGCGTAGACGGCAGGGGGCAGAGTACTGAAGCTTTCTTT.

The chain has TRBV29-1 and TRBJ2-5, with 11 positions matching TRBD2. Trimming removed 8 bases from V and 2 bases from J; junction bases left unmatched: 4. Germline V gives CDR1 SQVTM, CDR2 ANQGSEA. This CDR3 is built from 13 residues. In nucleotides, the CDR3 is TGCAGCATTAGACTAGCGGGGCAAGAGACCCAGTACTTC. Translation gives CSIRLAGQETQYF. The full variable domain, rest sourced from reference TRBV29-1 and TRBJ2-5, is SAVISQKPSRDICQRGTSLTIQCQVDSQVTMMFWYRQQPGQSLTLIATANQGSEATYESGFVIDKFPISRPNLTFSTLTVSNMSPEDSSIYLCSIRLAGQETQYFGPGTRLLVL.

This rearrangement joins TRBV11-2 to TRBJ2-7, with 7 bases that match TRBD1. With V trimmed by 5 bases and J by 4 bases, 8 bases remained unmatched. This CDR3 spans 14 amino acids. Germline values: CDR1 SGHAT, CDR2 FQNNGV. CDR3 sequence: CASSRLTGMYEQYF. CDR3 sequence (DNA): TGTGCCAGCAGCCGCTTGACAGGGATGTACGAGCAGTACTTC. Full variable domain (missing parts from reference TRBV11-2 and TRBJ2-7): EAGVAQSPRYKIIEKRQSVAFWCNPISGHATLYWYQQILGQGPKLLIQFQNNGVVDDSQLPKDRFSAERLKGVDSTLKIQPAKLEDSAVYLCASSRLTGMYEQYFGPGTRLTVT.

This clone was seen a single time. This rearrangement joins TRBV6-5 to TRBJ1-1, with 7 bases that match TRBD1. V lost 2 bases to trimming and J lost 1 base; unmatched junction nucleotides: 1. The CDR3 consists of 14 residues. In germline, CDR1 is MNHEY, CDR2 SVGAGI. CDR3 DNA: TGTGCCAGCAGTTACCGGGACAGGAACACTGAAGCTTTCTTT. It encodes CASSYRDRNTEAFF.